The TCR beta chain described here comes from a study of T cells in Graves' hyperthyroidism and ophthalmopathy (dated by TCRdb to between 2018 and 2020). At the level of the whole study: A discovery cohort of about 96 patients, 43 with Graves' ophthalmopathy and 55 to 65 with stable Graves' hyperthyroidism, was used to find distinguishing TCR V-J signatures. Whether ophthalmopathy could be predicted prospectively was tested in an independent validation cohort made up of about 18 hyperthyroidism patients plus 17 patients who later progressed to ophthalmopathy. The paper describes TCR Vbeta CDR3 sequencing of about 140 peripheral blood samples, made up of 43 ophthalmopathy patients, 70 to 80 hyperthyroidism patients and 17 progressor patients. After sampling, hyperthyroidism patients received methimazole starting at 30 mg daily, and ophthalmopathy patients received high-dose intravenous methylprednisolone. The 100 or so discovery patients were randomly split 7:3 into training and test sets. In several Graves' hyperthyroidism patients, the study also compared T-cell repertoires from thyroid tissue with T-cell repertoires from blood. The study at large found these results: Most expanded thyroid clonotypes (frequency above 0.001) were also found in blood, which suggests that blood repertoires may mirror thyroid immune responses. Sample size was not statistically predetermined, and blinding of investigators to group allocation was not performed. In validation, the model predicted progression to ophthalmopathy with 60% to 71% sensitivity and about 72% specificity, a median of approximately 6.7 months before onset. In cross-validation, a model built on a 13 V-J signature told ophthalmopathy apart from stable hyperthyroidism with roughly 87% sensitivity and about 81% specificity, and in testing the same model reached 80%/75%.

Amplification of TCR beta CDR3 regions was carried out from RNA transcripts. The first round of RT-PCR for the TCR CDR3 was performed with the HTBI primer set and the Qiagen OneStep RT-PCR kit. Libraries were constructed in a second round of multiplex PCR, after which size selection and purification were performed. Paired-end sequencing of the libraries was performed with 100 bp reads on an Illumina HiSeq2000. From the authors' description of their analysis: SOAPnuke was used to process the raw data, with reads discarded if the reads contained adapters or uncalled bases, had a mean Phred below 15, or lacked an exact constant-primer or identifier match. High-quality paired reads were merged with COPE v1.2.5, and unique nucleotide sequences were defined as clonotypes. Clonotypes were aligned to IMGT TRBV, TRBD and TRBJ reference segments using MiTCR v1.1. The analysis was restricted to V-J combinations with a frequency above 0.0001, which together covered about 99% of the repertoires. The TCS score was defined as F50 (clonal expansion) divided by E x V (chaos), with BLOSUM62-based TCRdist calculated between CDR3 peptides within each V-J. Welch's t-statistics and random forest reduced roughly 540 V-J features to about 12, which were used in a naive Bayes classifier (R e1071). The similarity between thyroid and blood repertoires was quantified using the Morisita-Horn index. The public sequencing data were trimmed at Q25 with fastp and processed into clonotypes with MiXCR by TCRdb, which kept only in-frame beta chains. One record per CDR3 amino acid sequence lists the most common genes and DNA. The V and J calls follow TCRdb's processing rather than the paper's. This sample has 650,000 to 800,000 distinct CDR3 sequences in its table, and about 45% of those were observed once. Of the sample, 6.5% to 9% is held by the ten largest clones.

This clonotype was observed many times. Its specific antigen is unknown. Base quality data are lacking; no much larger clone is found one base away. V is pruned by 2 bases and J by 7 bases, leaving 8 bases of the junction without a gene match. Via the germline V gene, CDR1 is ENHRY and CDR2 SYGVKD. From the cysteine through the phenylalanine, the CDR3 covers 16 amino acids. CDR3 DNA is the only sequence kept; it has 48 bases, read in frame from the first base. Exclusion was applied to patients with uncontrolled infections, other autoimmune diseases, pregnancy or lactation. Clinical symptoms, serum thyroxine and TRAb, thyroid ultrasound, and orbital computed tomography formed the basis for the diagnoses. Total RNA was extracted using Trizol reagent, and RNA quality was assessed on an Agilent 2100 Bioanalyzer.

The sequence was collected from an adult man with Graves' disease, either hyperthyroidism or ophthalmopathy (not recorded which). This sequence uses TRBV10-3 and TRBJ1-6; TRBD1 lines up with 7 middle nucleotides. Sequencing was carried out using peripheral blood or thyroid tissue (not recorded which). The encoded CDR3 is CAISENRQGGNSPLHF. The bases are TGTGCCATCAGTGAGAACAGACAGGGAGGGAATTCACCCCTCCACTTT.